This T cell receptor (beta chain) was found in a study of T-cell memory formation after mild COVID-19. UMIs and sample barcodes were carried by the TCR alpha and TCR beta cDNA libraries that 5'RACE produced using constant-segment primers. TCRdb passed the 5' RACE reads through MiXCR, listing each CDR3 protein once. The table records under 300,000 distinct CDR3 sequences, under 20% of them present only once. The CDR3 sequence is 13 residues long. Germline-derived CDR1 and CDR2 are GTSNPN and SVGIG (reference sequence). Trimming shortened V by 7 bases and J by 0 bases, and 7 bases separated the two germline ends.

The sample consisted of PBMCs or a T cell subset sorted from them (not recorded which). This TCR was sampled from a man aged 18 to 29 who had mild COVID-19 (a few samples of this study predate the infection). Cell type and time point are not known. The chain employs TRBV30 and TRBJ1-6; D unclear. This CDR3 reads CALLSSYNSPLHF. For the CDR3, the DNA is TGTGCCTTACTGAGCTCCTATAATTCACCCCTCCACTTT. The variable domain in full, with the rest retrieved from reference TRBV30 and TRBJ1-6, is SQTIHQWPATLVQPVGSPLSLECTVEGTSNPNLYWYRQAAGRGLQLLFYSVGIGQISSEVPQNLSASRPQDRQFILSSKKLLLSDSGFYLCALLSSYNSPLHFGNGTRLTVT.